This T cell receptor beta chain was captured by sequencing in a study of T cell responses to AZD1222 COVID-19 vaccine. CDR1 is SGHAT, CDR2 FQNNGV, per germline. V lost 4 bases, J lost 7 bases, and 17 bases lay in between. This CDR3 has 15 amino acids. The method was immunoSEQ multiplex PCR; TCRdb's version includes in-frame clones alone and lacks a portion of them. Of under 150,000 clones detected, about 90% appear once; the ten largest clones hold 9% to 9.5%. The clonotype originates from an adult who received the AZD1222 COVID-19 vaccine. This specimen consisted of peripheral blood, obtained 28 days after the second AZD1222 dose. The chain has TRBV11-2 and TRBJ1-5; D possibly corresponds to TRBD1 (6 bases). The CDR3 DNA reads as TGTGCCAGCAGCTACGGGACACGGCGGAGCCAGCCCCAGCATTTT. Its translation is CASSYGTRRSQPQHF.